The clone carrying this TCR beta chain was picked up a small number of times. What it recognizes is unknown. The data stem from a study of blood T cells in healthy people across ages. Primers used in a second PCR of about 7 to 12 cycles were a sample-barcoded 5' primer and a J-beta primer mix. Every sample gave at least 2.5 million paired-end reads containing CDR3. TCRdb reanalysed the 5' RACE reads using MiXCR and keeps one entry per CDR3 protein. The repertoire holds roughly 2 million distinct CDR3 sequences, with just under 50% as singletons. Study-wide points: A greater number of naive CD4+ cells and higher diversity distinguished long-lived donors from aged donors. Naive T cell percentage by flow cytometry tracked strongly with beta diversity.

Deletions cut 0 bases from V and 5 bases from J, with 16 bases between. The CDR3 has 16 amino acids. Per germline, CDR1 LGHNA and CDR2 YSLEER. This receptor was obtained from a woman between 40 and 55 years old in good health. The chain employs TRBV4-3 and TRBJ1-2; D remains ambiguous. Sequencing input: blood. For the CDR3, the DNA is TGCGCCAGCAGCCAAGATGAAGAGCCTTCTTGGTATGGCTACACCTTC. Its protein product is CASSQDEEPSWYGYTF.